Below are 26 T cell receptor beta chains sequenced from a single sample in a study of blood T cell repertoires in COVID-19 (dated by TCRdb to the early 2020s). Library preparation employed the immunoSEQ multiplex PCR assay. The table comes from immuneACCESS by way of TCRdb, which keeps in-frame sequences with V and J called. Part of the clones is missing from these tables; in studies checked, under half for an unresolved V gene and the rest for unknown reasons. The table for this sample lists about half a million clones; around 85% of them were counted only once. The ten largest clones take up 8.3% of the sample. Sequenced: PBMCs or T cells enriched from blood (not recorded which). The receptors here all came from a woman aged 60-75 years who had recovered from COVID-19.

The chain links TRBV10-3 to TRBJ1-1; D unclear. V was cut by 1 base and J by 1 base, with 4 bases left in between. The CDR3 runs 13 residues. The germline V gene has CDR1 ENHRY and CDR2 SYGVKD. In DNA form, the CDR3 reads TGTGCCATCAGTGAGTTCCAGAACACTGAAGCTTTCTTT. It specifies CAISEFQNTEAFF.

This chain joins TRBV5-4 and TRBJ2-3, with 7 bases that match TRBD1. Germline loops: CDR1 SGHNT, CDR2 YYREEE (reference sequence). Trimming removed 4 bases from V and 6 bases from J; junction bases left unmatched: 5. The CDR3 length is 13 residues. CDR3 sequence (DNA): TGTGCCAGCAGCACGGGACAGTCCGATACGCAGTATTTT. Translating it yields CASSTGQSDTQYF. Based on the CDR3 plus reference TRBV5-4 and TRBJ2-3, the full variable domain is ETGVTQSPTHLIKTRGQQVTLRCSSQSGHNTVSWYQQALGQGPQFIFQYYREEENGRGNFPPRFSGLQFPNYSSELNVNALELDDSALYLCASSTGQSDTQYFGPGTRLTVL.

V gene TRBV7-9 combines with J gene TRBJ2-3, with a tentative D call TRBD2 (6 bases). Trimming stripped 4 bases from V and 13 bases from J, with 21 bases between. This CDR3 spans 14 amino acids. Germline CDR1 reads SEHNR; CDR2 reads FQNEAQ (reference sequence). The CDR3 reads CASSSQPQTSLEYF. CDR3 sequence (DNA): TGTGCCAGCAGCTCTCAACCTCAGACTAGTTTGGAGTATTTT.

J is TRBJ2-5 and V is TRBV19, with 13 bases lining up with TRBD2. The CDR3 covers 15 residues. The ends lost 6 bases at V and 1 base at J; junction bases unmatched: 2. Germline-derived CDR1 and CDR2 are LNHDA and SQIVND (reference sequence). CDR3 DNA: TGTGCCAGTAGACGACTAGCGGGGGGCCAAGAGACCCAGTACTTC. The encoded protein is CASRRLAGGQETQYF.

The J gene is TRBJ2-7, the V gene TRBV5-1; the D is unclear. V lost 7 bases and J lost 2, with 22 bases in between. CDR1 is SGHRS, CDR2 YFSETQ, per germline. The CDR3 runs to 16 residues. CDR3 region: CASSLSRPQSAYEQYF. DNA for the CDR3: TGCGCCAGCTCCCTTTCCAGGCCGCAGTCGGCCTACGAGCAGTACTTC.

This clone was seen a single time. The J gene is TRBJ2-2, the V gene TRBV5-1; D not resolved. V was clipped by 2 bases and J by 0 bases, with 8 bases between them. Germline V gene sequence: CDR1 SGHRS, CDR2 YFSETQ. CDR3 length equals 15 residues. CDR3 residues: CASSFTEANTGELFF. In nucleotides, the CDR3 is TGCGCCAGCAGCTTTACAGAAGCGAACACCGGGGAGCTGTTTTTT.

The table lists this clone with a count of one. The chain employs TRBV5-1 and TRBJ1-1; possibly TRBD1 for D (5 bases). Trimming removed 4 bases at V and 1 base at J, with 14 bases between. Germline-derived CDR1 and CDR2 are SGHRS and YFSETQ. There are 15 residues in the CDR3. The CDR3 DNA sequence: TGCGCCAGCAGCATTCAGGGATCTGGGAACACTGAAGCTTTCTTT. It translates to CASSIQGSGNTEAFF.

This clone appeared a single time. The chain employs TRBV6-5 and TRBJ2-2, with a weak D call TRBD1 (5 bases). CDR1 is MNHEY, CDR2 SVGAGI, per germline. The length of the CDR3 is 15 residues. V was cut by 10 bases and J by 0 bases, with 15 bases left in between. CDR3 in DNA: TGTGCCACCACGCAGGGATTCGCGAACACCGGGGAGCTGTTTTTT. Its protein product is CATTQGFANTGELFF.

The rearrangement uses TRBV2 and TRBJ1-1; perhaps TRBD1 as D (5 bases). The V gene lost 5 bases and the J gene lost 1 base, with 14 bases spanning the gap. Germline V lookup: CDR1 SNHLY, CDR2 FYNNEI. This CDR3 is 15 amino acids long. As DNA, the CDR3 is TGTGCCAGCAGTTCCTTACAGGTGGCGAACACTGAAGCTTTCTTT. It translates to CASSSLQVANTEAFF.

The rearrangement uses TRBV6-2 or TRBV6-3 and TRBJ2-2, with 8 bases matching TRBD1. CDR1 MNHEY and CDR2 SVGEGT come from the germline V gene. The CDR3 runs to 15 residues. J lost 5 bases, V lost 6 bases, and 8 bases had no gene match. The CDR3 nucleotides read TGTGCCAGCAGCCAACCCAGGACAGGGACCGGGGAGCTGTTTTTT. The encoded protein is CASSQPRTGTGELFF.

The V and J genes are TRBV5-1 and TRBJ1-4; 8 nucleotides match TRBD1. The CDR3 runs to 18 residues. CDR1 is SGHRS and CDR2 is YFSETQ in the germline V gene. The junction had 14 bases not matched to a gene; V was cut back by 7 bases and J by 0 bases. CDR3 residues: CASRPTDRASATNEKLFF. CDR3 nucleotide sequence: TGCGCCAGCCGACCGACGGACAGGGCCTCTGCAACTAATGAAAAACTGTTTTTT.

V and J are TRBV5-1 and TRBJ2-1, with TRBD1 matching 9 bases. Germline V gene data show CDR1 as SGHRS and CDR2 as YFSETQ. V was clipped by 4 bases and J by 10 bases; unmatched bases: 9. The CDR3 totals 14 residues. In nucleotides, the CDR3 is TGCGCCAGCAGCCCCCGGACAGGGGAGGGGGAGCAGTTCTTC. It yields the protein CASSPRTGEGEQFF. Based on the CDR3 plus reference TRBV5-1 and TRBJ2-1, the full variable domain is KAGVTQTPRYLIKTRGQQVTLSCSPISGHRSVSWYQQTPGQGLQFLFEYFSETQRNKGNFPGRFSGRQFSNSRSEMNVSTLELGDSALYLCASSPRTGEGEQFFGPGTRLTVL.

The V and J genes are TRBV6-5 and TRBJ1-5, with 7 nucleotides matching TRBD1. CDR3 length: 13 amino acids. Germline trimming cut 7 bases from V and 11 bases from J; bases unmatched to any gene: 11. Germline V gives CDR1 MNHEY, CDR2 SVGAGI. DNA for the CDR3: TGTGCCAGCACCGACAGGGTATCCATGGCCCAGCATTTT. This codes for CASTDRVSMAQHF.

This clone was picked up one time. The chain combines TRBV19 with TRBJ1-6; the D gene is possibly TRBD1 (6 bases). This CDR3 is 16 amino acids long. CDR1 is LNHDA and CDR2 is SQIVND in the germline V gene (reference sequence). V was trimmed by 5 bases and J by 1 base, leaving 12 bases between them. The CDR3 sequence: CASSRQERSYNSPLHF. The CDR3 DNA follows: TGTGCCAGTAGTCGACAGGAGAGGTCCTATAATTCACCCCTCCACTTT.

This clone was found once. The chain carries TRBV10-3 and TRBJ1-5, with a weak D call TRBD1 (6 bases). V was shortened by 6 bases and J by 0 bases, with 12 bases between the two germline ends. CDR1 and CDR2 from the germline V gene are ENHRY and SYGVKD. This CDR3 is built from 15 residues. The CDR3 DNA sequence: TGTGCCATCAGCCCAGGGGATTTTAGCAATCAGCCCCAGCATTTT. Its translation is CAISPGDFSNQPQHF.

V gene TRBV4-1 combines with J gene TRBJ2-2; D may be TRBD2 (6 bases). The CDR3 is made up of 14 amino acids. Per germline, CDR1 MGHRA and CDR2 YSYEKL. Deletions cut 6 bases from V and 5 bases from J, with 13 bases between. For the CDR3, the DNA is TGCGCCAGCAGGTCTCGGCGGGGAACCGGGGAGCTGTTTTTT. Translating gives CASRSRRGTGELFF.

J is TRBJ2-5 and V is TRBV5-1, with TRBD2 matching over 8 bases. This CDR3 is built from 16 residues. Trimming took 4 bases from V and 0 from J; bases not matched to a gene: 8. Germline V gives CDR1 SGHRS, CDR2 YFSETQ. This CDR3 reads CASSPNPAGDQETQYF. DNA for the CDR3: TGCGCCAGCAGCCCGAATCCAGCGGGAGACCAAGAGACCCAGTACTTC.

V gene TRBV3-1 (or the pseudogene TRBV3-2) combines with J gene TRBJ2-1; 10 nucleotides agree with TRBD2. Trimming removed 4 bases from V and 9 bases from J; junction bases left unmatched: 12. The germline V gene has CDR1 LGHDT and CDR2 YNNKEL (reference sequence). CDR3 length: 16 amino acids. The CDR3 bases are TGTGCCAGCAGCCTGCGCCTTAGCGGGGGGTGGGGTGAGCAGTTCTTC. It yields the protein CASSLRLSGGWGEQFF.

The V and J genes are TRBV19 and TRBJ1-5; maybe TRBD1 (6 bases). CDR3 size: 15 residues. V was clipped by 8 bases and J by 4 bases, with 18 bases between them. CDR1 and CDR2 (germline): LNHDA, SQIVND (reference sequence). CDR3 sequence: CASYPLTGINQPQHF. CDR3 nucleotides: TGTGCCAGTTACCCCCTGACAGGTATTAATCAGCCCCAGCATTTT.

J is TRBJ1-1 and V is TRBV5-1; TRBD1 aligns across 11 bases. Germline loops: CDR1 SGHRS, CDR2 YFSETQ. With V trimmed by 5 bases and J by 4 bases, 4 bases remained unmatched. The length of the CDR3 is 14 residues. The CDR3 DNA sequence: TGCGCCAGCAGAGCCGGGACAGGGGGCACTGAAGCTTTCTTT. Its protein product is CASRAGTGGTEAFF. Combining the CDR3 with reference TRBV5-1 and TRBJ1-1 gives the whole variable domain KAGVTQTPRYLIKTRGQQVTLSCSPISGHRSVSWYQQTPGQGLQFLFEYFSETQRNKGNFPGRFSGRQFSNSRSEMNVSTLELGDSALYLCASRAGTGGTEAFFGQGTRLTVV.

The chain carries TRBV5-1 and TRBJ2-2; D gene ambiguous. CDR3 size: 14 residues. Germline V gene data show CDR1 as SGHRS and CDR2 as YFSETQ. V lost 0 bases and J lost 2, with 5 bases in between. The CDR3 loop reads CASSLDPNTGELFF. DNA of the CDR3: TGCGCCAGCAGCTTGGATCCTAACACCGGGGAGCTGTTTTTT.

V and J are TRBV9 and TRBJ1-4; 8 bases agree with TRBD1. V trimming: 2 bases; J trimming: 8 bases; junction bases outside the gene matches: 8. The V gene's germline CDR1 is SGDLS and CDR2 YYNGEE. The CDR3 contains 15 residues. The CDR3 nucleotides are TGTGCCAGCAGCGTGGGACAGGACCGGGGGGAAAAACTGTTTTTT. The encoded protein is CASSVGQDRGEKLFF.

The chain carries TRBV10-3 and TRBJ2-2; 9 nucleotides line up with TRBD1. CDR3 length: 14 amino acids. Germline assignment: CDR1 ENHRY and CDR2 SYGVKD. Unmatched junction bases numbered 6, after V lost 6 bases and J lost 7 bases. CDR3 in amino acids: CAIRLGQGIGELFF. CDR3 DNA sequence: TGTGCCATCAGATTGGGACAGGGAATCGGGGAGCTGTTTTTT.

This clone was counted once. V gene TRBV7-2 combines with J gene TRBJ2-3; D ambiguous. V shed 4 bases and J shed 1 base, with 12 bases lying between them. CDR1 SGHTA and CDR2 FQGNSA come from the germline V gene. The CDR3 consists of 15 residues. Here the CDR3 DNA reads TGTGCCAGCAGCTCAGAGGTAATGGGCACAGATACGCAGTATTTT. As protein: CASSSEVMGTDTQYF.

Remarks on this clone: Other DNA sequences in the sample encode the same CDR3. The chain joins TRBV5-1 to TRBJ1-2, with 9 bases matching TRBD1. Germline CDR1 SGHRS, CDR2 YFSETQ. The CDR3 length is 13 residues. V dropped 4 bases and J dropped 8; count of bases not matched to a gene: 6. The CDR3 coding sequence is TGCGCCAGCAGCCGGGACAGGGAAGGGGGCTACACCTTC. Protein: CASSRDREGGYTF.

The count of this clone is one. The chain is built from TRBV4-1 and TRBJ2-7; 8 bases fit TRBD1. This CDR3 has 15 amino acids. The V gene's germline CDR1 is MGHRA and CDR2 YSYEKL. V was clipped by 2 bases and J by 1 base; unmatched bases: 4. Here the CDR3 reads CASSQTGGSSYEQYF. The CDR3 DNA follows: TGCGCCAGCAGCCAAACAGGGGGGTCGTCCTACGAGCAGTACTTC.